The entry below describes one T cell receptor beta chain. Its antigen is currently unknown. Assay: immunoSEQ multiplex PCR; the TCRdb copy retains only in-frame clones and omits some. The sample has approximately 150,000 clones, about 89% seen once. The sample originates from a study of cytomegalovirus exposure and HLA in healthy donors. Study-level background: The 120 or so validation repertoires used a platform that matched the one used for the approximately 610 first-cohort repertoires, as a later analysis reported. Study observations and caveats: The study put 150 to 200 TCR beta chains on its list as cytomegalovirus-associated. For cytomegalovirus status, the classifier reportedly gave diagnoses with high specificity and sensitivity.

Germline V gene lookup returns CDR1 WSHSY and CDR2 SAAADI. This CDR3 has 13 amino acids. V shed 8 bases, J shed 3 bases, and the junction held 4 bases outside the gene matches. The material sequenced was PBMCs. This clonotype originated in a woman younger than 30 in good health and CMV-seropositive. This chain links TRBV10-2 with TRBJ1-5; 7 nucleotides agree with TRBD1. The CDR3 nucleotides read TGCGCCAGCGGGGGACAGTACAATCAGCCCCAGCATTTT. This sequence encodes CASGGQYNQPQHF.